Sequencing of this TCR beta chain was carried out in a study of CD8 T cells in cerebrospinal fluid in Alzheimer's disease (dated by TCRdb to 2018 to 2020). General notes on the study: The study used two single-cell methods, plate-based nested PCR sequencing and droplet-based sequencing, to evaluate clonal expansion of CSF T cells. The study examined whether cerebrospinal fluid from healthy elderly individuals and from patients with neurodegenerative disease contained clonally expanded T cells. The droplet-based CSF comparison of patients and controls included 9 healthy controls (about 11,000 cells) and 9 patients with MCI or Alzheimer's disease (10,391 cells). CSF gene-expression analysis, which included Parkinson's disease patients, covered fewer than 30 samples in total. Overall results and qualifications from the work: Only samples with detectable clones (roughly eleven healthy, 5 MCI, 5 AD, 6 PD) were included in the overall clonality comparison. In pooled data, a highly expanded clone (at least 3% of TCRs) was found in 1 of 10 healthy subjects versus 4 of 6 Alzheimer's patients. Finding EBV-specific TCRs in CSF, the authors cautioned, does not establish a causal link between EBV and Alzheimer's disease. Compared with controls, patients with MCI or Alzheimer's disease had a higher percentage of their CSF TCRs made up by the single largest clone. The EBV-specific clones were neither the most highly expanded clones nor enriched among patients.

Receptor libraries were prepared by 10x single-cell sequencing. 10X Genomics single-cell V(D)J and 5' gene-expression libraries were used to profile CSF cells. CSF single-cell TCR libraries were sequenced on an Illumina NextSeq550. Per the original workflow: V(D)J reads were aligned to the vdj-GRCh38 alts ensemble 2.0.0 reference and processed with the Cell Ranger vdj pipeline. Clonotypes were defined as cell barcodes sharing the same set of productive CDR3 nucleotide sequences. Clonotype information was added to Seurat v3.0 gene-expression metadata to link clonality with transcriptional profiles. CSF cells with more than 1,800 genes, more than 7,500 UMIs or more than 10% mitochondrial reads were excluded. CDR3-beta sequences were compared against VDJdb to identify TCRs with known antigen specificity. Network analysis of clone sharing used the R package qgraph and included only TCRs with complete alpha and beta chains. The reads went through TCRdb reprocessing, and each CDR3 protein sequence gets one entry with no DNA. For this entry, the V and J calls and clone size follow TCRdb and not the study's own pipeline. The table for this sample shows fewer than 2,000 distinct CDR3 sequences. In total, the top ten clones hold 10% of the sample.

None of the participants had acute infectious disease, and every participant was in good physical condition. For droplet-based sequencing, live CSF cells were sorted using a live/dead marker. CSF was obtained by lumbar puncture, and immune cells were pelleted by centrifugation at 300g. CSF samples were inspected for red blood cells, and any blood-contaminated sample was excluded. CSF cells were cryopreserved in freezing medium, frozen overnight at -80 °C, and then stored in liquid nitrogen. Before analysis, CSF samples were kept in storage for less than six months. This clonotype registers as medium-sized (0.01 to 0.1%) by frequency; no count is noted. Its antigen is unknown. From the cysteine through the phenylalanine, the CDR3 covers 14 amino acids. No coding sequence is recorded. The CDR1 and CDR2 encoded by the germline V gene are MDHEN and SYDVKM.

The rearrangement joined TRBV28 to TRBJ1-1. The sequence was collected from a human donor in good health. Sample: cerebrospinal fluid. CDR3 sequence: CASSLGEGWTEAFF.